What follows describes a single TCR beta chain. Its binding antigen is unknown. Per-nucleotide qualities are absent, and no much larger clonotype sits a single base away. This specimen comes from a study of cytomegalovirus exposure and HLA in healthy donors (TCRdb year 2017). Looking at the study overall: An earlier analysis of some 620 of the donors reported 276 Gb of sequence data and 95 million to 140 million unique TCR beta sequences obtained from about 180 million T cells. Approximately 300 gigabases of sequencing data and around 87 million unique TCR sequences were included in an early release covering over 600 HLA-typed donors. Of the roughly 400 genotyped donors, approximately 80% were placed in the genetic ancestry cluster associated with self-reported Caucasian donors. The study was designed to test whether signatures of past pathogen exposure could be identified by cataloging public T cell receptors. Using immunosequencing, the study profiled T cell repertoires from fewer than 850 subjects and related those repertoires to cytomegalovirus serostatus. In addition to the first cohort of 500 to 850 subjects, a separate validation cohort of approximately 120 different subjects was used. To predict cytomegalovirus infection status, the study brought together high-throughput TCR immunosequencing, statistical association of individual TCRs with disease status, and machine learning. A later analysis re-analyzed previously published TCR beta repertoires from 550 to 700 donors and added high-resolution HLA genotyping to study TCR occurrence patterns. The later analysis used no new phenotypic data to find candidate immune exposures, relying instead on TCR beta sequences and their occurrence across donors. An earlier analysis of about 600 of the donors used high-throughput TCR beta sequencing to judge whether each TCR beta V gene segment behaved as functional or pseudogenic. Donor age, sex, ethnicity and CMV serostatus were compiled alongside the repertoire data. A later genetic analysis took genome-wide SNP genotypes for about 65% of the 666 donors and used that subset as a discovery cohort. All discovery cohort repertoires had been generated using a single sequencing platform. HLA typing included class I and class II loci at four-digit resolution. Typing coverage differed by locus: A, B, C, DRB1 and DQB1 were typed in roughly 620-630 donors, DQA1 in 522, DPA1 in some 570, and DPB1 in just under 490. Because of strong linkage in the cohort, roughly five DR-DQ haplotypes were treated as single units for association and clustering. On average, roughly 240,000 unique TCR beta nucleotide sequences were sequenced per donor among some 420 genotyped donors of the cohort, with 15% to 20% of those sequences being non-productive.

Preparation of the library involved the immunoSEQ multiplex PCR assay. For the multiplex PCR, a mixture combining 60 forward primers for TCR Vbeta segments and 13 reverse primers for TCR Jbeta segments was used. Amplification of the CDR3 region of rearranged TCR beta genes was performed with a multiplex PCR assay on genomic DNA. On the Illumina HiSeq System, the amplified TCR beta libraries were sequenced as 87-base-pair reads. In the authors' own workflow: In a later analysis, roughly 80 million unique TCR beta chains were counted across the roughly 610 repertoires, and around 11 million of these chains were shared by at least two donors. Raw reads were error-corrected and collapsed into unique sequences with a nearest-neighbor algorithm that merged closely related sequences to remove PCR and sequencing errors. To assign V, D and J gene segments, CDR3 sequences were aligned to IMGT reference sequences. For a sequence to be retained, a match of at least six nucleotides to both a V gene segment and a J gene segment was required. A rearrangement was called productive if the CDR3 had no stop codons and remained in frame with V and J, and every other rearrangement was called non-productive. CDR3 was defined according to IMGT convention as the region running from the second conserved V-encoded cysteine to the conserved J-encoded phenylalanine. Sequences without an unambiguous match to a single V gene segment were excluded from the earlier analysis of about 630 of the donors. An earlier analysis of around 600 of the donors classified V segments as functional when productive rearrangements were above 56.7% and as segregating when the standard deviation between donors was above 5%. A statistical classification framework was built for diagnosing cytomegalovirus status from the catalog of TCR beta chain sequences. V and J gene assignment, in a later analysis, came from comparing TCR nucleotide sequences with IMGT/GENE-DB human TR gene sequences. The TCRdist pipeline was used in a later analysis to assign CDR3 sequences and most-parsimonious VDJ recombination scenarios. In a later analysis, each TCR beta chain was defined by its CDR3 amino acid sequence together with its V-gene family, and reads lacking a unique V-gene family were excluded. A later analysis removed several hundred highly shared, low-generation-probability nucleotide sequences to deal with suspected cross-contamination and a sequencing artifact. In a later analysis, a clonal expansion index was calculated for each public chain from normalized within-repertoire ranks of inferred template counts. In a later analysis, generation probabilities were computed using a VDJ recombination model fitted to out-of-frame rearrangements, and the results were checked against IGoR. Hypergeometric tests were used in a later analysis to score TCR-TCR, TCR-HLA and TCR-CMV co-occurrence, with a repertoire-size bias correction applied to the TCR pairs. False discovery rates were estimated in a later analysis by permuting HLA or CMV assignments 20 times. In a later analysis, co-occurring TCRs were grouped using DBSCAN, with TCRdist sequence similarity added in when clustering inside HLA-allele-positive subsets. For co-occurrence clustering, repertoires with fewer than 30,000 or more than 120,000 public chains were excluded, along with four or five repertoires with anomalous nucleotide sharing. The source is immuneACCESS, and TCRdb retained only in-frame sequences with V and J called. Part of the clones is not carried over; for the studies checked, unresolved V genes explain less than half of this, and the remainder is unexplained. Clone size and V and J calls were adopted from that table, with D and trimming inferred from the DNA. The sample table lists approximately 56,000 clones, around three quarters of them with a count of one. Of the sample, around a fifth falls within the top ten clones.

The cohort consisted of more than 650 healthy bone marrow donors. All cohort members were sampled while nominally healthy, although unrecorded immune exposures were likely present. The donor tested CMV seropositive and was one of the 289 seropositive cohort members. A peripheral blood sample was collected from each donor, and TCR beta sequencing was performed on peripheral blood mononuclear cells. The Qiagen DNeasy Blood Extraction Kit was used to extract genomic DNA from the blood cell samples. What the work shows at the level of the full study, not this receptor alone: In a later analysis, HLA-associated TCR beta chains showed more clonal expansion and lower generation probabilities than non-associated chains that were equally common. A few of the identified cytomegalovirus-associated TCR beta chains were confirmed in vitro to be specific for cytomegalovirus antigens. Correlated functional status among segregating V segments might reflect linkage disequilibrium, but an unknown experimental factor could not be ruled out. For the cohort, immune exposure information was limited to CMV serostatus. Presence/absence analyses assumed roughly uniform sequencing depth across donors, an assumption that may not hold. A further reported finding was that TCR beta sequences accurately predicted the HLA-A and HLA-B alleles for most subjects in the first cohort. According to a later analysis, most CMV-associated TCR beta chains appeared to be HLA-restricted, and the HLA associations seemed to be driven largely by CMV exposure. Because counts were too low, roughly 16 rarely observed V segments, including chromosome 9 orphons, were excluded from the earlier analysis of under 650 of the donors. In an earlier analysis of some 540 of the donors, most TCR beta V segments appeared in productive rearrangements about 87% or about 30% of the time, broadly matching IMGT annotations. In both the original and validation cohorts, the classifier was reported to diagnose cytomegalovirus status with high specificity and sensitivity. Only TCR beta chains were sequenced in this cohort, and the absence of alpha or paired-chain data limited detectable features. Most TCR sequences were seen in very few donors, while some public TCRs were found in many individuals. In a later analysis, the rate of TCR association differed among HLA loci, with DRB1 alleles having the most associated TCRs and HLA-C alleles having the fewest. According to a later analysis, parvovirus B19, influenza, CMV and Epstein-Barr virus appeared linked to several top co-occurrence clusters. A cluster of highly shared sequence variants was judged likely to represent a technical artifact of the sequencing pipeline. Strong co-occurrence of HLA alleles, especially DR and DQ, made assigning TCR associations to individual alleles difficult. It was suggested by the authors that the approach could potentially be generalized to other disease states and immunological phenotypes. At a false discovery rate of 0.05, a later analysis linked under 20,000 TCR beta sequences to specific HLA alleles. HLA typing was unavailable for some donors at each locus, so association tests used only the typed subset. A later genetic analysis reported fewer N-insertions in productive TCRs among donors in an Asian-associated ancestry cluster than the roughly 670-donor mean. In a later genetic analysis, a missense DCLRE1C variant was associated with V-gene and J-gene trimming of TCR beta chains, and the association was replicated in an independent cohort. In the study, 150 to 200 TCR beta chains were listed as associated with cytomegalovirus.

The clonotype was recovered from a woman in her forties or fifties in good health and CMV-seropositive. Sequences were obtained from PBMCs.

The CDR3 protein: CASSRYSSTKGYTEAFF. The sequenced DNA: TGTGCCAGTAGTAGATATAGCAGTACAAAGGGGTACACTGAAGCTTTCTTT. Rearrangement joined TRBV19 to TRBJ1-1; 5 matching bases give a weak D call of TRBD1. V is cut by 4 bases and J by 3 bases, and the space between the germline ends is 21 bases. The CDR3 numbers 17 residues from cysteine through phenylalanine. Solely the CDR3 DNA is kept, with 51 bases framed from the first base. CDR1 is given as LNHDA and CDR2 as SQIVND, both from the germline V gene (reference sequence). The full variable domain, completed from the reference TRBV19 and TRBJ1-1 proteins outside the CDR3, reads DGGITQSPKYLFRKEGQNVTLSCEQNLNHDAMYWYRQDPGQGLRLIYYSQIVNDFQKGDIAEGYSVSREKKESFPLTVTSAQKNPTAFYLCASSRYSSTKGYTEAFFGQGTRLTVV.